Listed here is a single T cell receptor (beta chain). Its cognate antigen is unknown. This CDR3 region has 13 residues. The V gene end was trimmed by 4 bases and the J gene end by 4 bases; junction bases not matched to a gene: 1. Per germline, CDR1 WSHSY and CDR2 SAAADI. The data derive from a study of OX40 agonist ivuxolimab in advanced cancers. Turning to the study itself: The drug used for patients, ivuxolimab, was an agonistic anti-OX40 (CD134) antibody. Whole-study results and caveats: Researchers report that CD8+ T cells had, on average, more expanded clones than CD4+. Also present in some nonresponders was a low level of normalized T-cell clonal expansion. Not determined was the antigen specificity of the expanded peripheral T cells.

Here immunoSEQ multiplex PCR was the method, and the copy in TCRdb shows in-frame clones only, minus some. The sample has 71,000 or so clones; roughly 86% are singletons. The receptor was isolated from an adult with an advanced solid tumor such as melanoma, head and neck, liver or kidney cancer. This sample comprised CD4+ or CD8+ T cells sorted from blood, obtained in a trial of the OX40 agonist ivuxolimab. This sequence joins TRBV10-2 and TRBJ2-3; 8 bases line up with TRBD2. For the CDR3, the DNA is TGCGCCAGCAGTGGGCGGGAGGCAGATACGCAGTATTTT. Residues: CASSGREADTQYF.